The 18 T cell receptor beta chains in this list originate from one sample, sequenced in a study of cytomegalovirus exposure and HLA in healthy donors. PCR used 60 Vbeta primers and 13 Jbeta primers. The data were produced by immunoSEQ multiplex PCR, yet TCRdb's version contains in-frame clones alone and is incomplete. The data contain about 170,000 clones, around 68% of them singletons. The sample taken for sequencing was PBMCs. These receptor sequences come from a man between 35 and 55 years old in good health and CMV-seronegative.

This clone came up once. The chain carries TRBV28 and TRBJ1-4; no firm D call. V was cut by 2 bases and J by 7 bases, with 17 bases left in between. This CDR3 spans 16 amino acids. The V gene's germline CDR1 is MDHEN and CDR2 SYDVKM. The CDR3, as DNA: TGTGCCAGCAGTTTAGGCGAGGACCAGGCGGGTGAAAAACTGTTTTTT. Its protein is CASSLGEDQAGEKLFF.

The CDR3 region is CASRTGVSNTIYF. The CDR3 bases are TGTGCCAGCCGGACAGGGGTTTCGAACACCATATATTTT. The chain has TRBV6-5 and TRBJ1-3; 9 bases are a match to TRBD1. V gave up 8 bases and J gave up 7 bases; unmatched junction bases: 6. CDR3 length: 13 residues. Germline assignment: CDR1 MNHEY and CDR2 SVGAGI.

The chain links TRBV2 to TRBJ2-1; 14 bases line up with TRBD2. V lost 0 bases and J lost 3; bases outside the gene matches: 7. This CDR3 spans 19 amino acids. The germline V gene encodes CDR1 SNHLY and CDR2 FYNNEI. The CDR3 reads CASSEAPGLAGVGYNEQFF. CDR3 nucleotides: TGTGCCAGCAGTGAAGCCCCGGGACTAGCGGGAGTAGGCTACAATGAGCAGTTCTTC.

The chain combines TRBV19 with TRBJ1-2, with TRBD1 as a possible D gene (5 bases). This CDR3 has 16 residues. CDR1 is LNHDA and CDR2 is SQIVND in the germline V gene (reference sequence). The V and J ends lost 5 bases and 8 bases respectively, with 24 bases between them. The CDR3 loop is CASSAGQNNRWYGYTF. The CDR3 region has the DNA TGTGCCAGTAGTGCCGGACAAAACAACCGTTGGTACGGCTACACCTTC.

The V call is TRBV6-6, the J call TRBJ2-7; a weak D match, TRBD2 (5 bases). Germline V gene sequence: CDR1 MNHNY, CDR2 SVGAGI (reference sequence). Trimming pared 7 bases from V and 2 bases from J, leaving 18 bases between. The CDR3 runs to 15 residues. CDR3 nucleotide sequence: TGTGCCAGCACGACGCGGGCGAAGGGCACCTACGAGCAGTACTTC. It codes for CASTTRAKGTYEQYF.

In this sample, this clone turned up a few times. The gene calls are TRBV29-1 and TRBJ1-2, with a tentative D call TRBD1 (6 bases). Trimming removed 7 bases at V and 4 bases at J, with 16 bases between. CDR3 length: 13 amino acids. The germline V gene has CDR1 SQVTM and CDR2 ANQGSEA. The CDR3 DNA reads TGCAGCGCCGATTGGGGGCTCGGCTATGGCTACACCTTC. It codes for CSADWGLGYGYTF.

CDR3 sequence (DNA): TGTGCCAGCAGTGAACAGGGCCGAAAACGAAGCGAGACCCAGTACTTC. Translation: CASSEQGRKRSETQYF. The chain links TRBV6-1 to TRBJ2-5; D is possibly TRBD1 (5 bases). The germline V gene has CDR1 MNHNS and CDR2 SASEGT. The CDR3 is 16 amino acids. The V end lost 2 bases, the J end lost 5 bases, and 18 bases lay between the germline ends.

In this sample, this clone turned up a few times. The chain joins TRBV7-2 to TRBJ2-4, with D hard to call. The CDR3 totals 13 residues. CDR1 and CDR2 from the germline V gene are SGHTA and FQGNSA. With 2 bases removed from V and 4 bases from J, the gap between germline ends came to 6 bases. The CDR3 DNA reads as TGTGCCAGCAGCTTATCGCAGAAAAACATTCAGTACTTC. Translating gives CASSLSQKNIQYF.

On this clone: One end of the junction varies from germline; a read error may be responsible. The CDR3 nucleotides read TGTGTTAGTGGTTTGGGCTTACTAGCGGGAGCAGTCGGGTCCAATGAGCAGTTCTTC. The encoded protein is CVSGLGLLAGAVGSNEQFF. The V call is TRBV12-5, the J call TRBJ2-1; 11 bases match TRBD2. The CDR3 contains 19 residues. The germline V gene has CDR1 LGHNT and CDR2 FRNRAP.

V is TRBV7-2 and J is TRBJ2-5; 13 positions match TRBD2. This CDR3 is 18 amino acids long. In germline, CDR1 is SGHTA, CDR2 FQGNSA. The junction had 13 bases not matched to a gene; V was cut back by 5 bases and J by 4 bases. The CDR3 region has the DNA TGTGCCAGCAGCCCCCCACCGGGAACTAGCGGGGGGGTAGAGACCCAGTACTTC. It yields the protein CASSPPPGTSGGVETQYF.

This chain joins TRBV5-1 and TRBJ2-3, with 7 positions matching TRBD1. From germline, CDR1 is SGHRS and CDR2 YFSETQ. This CDR3 comprises 16 residues. J gave up 2 bases and V 4 bases, and 10 bases lay outside the gene matches. CDR3 DNA: TGCGCCAGCAGCGTAGGGGACAGCCAGACCACAGATACGCAGTATTTT. Translating it yields CASSVGDSQTTDTQYF.

V is TRBV5-1 and J is TRBJ2-2, with 10 bases fitting TRBD1. Germline CDR1 is SGHRS and CDR2 is YFSETQ. V gave up 3 bases and J gave up 6 bases; unmatched junction bases: 5. The CDR3 is 15 amino acids. DNA of the CDR3: TGCGCCAGCAGCTATCCGGGACAGGGGTCCGGGGAGCTGTTTTTT. It encodes CASSYPGQGSGELFF.

With respect to this clone: The junction does not match germline at one end; this may be a read error. This chain connects TRBV4-1 to TRBJ2-5; D is possibly TRBD2 (5 bases). This CDR3 has 12 residues. The germline CDR1 and CDR2 sequences are MGHRA and YSYEKL. The CDR3, as DNA: TGCGCCAGCAGCCAAGTGGGAGTGACCCGGTACTTC. Residues: CASSQVGVTRYF.

The chain recombines TRBV15 with TRBJ2-1; 10 bases agree with TRBD2. This CDR3 comprises 21 residues. The germline gives CDR1 LNHNV, CDR2 YYDKDF (reference sequence). V was pared by 2 bases and J by 0 bases, with 16 bases of the junction left unmatched. The CDR3, as DNA: TGTGCCACCAGCAGATCAACGGTGGGGACTAGCGCATTCAACTCCTACAATGAGCAGTTCTTC. It encodes CATSRSTVGTSAFNSYNEQFF.

The gene calls are TRBV6-1 and TRBJ2-1; D is perhaps TRBD1 (5 bases). Germline values: CDR1 MNHNS, CDR2 SASEGT. The CDR3 has 16 amino acids. V dropped 1 base and J dropped 3 bases, with 13 bases sitting between them. The CDR3 loop reads CASSEGTSVHYNEQFF. Here the CDR3 DNA reads TGTGCCAGCAGTGAAGGGACATCAGTCCACTACAATGAGCAGTTCTTC.

The chain employs TRBV2 and TRBJ2-2, with D maybe TRBD2 (6 bases). The CDR3 runs 14 residues. Germline-derived CDR1 and CDR2 are SNHLY and FYNNEI. V lost 5 bases and J lost 6, with 13 bases in between. CDR3 region: CASSRLGVAGELFF. Here the CDR3 DNA reads TGTGCCAGCAGTAGACTAGGCGTGGCCGGGGAGCTGTTTTTT. The variable domain in full, completed from reference TRBV2 and TRBJ2-2, reads EPEVTQTPSHQVTQMGQEVILRCVPISNHLYFYWYRQILGQKVEFLVSFYNNEISEKSEIFDDQFSVERPDGSNFTLKIRSTKLEDSAMYFCASSRLGVAGELFFGEGSRLTVL.

The rearrangement links TRBV29-1 to TRBJ1-1; 7 nucleotides align to TRBD1. The V segment lost 7 bases and the J segment 0 bases; nucleotides outside the gene matches: 8. Germline V gene sequence: CDR1 SQVTM, CDR2 ANQGSEA. This CDR3 region has 14 residues. CDR3 DNA: TGCAGCGAGGACAGGCCCCGCATGAACACTGAAGCTTTCTTT. Protein product: CSEDRPRMNTEAFF.

The chain recombines TRBV19 with TRBJ2-7, with 7 bases identical to TRBD1. Germline CDR1 and CDR2: LNHDA and SQIVND (reference sequence). Trimming cost V 4 bases and J 4 bases; bases outside gene matches: 7. This CDR3 is built from 14 residues. This CDR3 is CASSTTGVSYEQYF. The CDR3, as DNA: TGTGCCAGTAGTACCACAGGGGTTAGTTACGAGCAGTACTTC.